This TCR beta chain stems from a study of blood T cell repertoires in COVID-19. Living in 25 or so US areas, the participants were between about 18 and 100 years of age. Donors of Cohort 3 who recovered were those that had two negative PCRs, clearance, or symptom resolution. Libraries were prepared by immunoSEQ multiplex PCR; TCRdb keeps only in-frame clonotypes and omits some of them. The table has approximately 270,000 clones, just under 90% seen once. Germline V CDR1 and CDR2: MGHRA, YSYEKL. V dropped 3 bases and J dropped 3; count of bases not matched to a gene: 8. There are 18 residues in the CDR3.

The chain is built from TRBV4-1 and TRBJ2-7; 16 nucleotides agree with TRBD2. The sequence came from a woman aged 60-75 years who had recovered from COVID-19. The sample comprised PBMCs or T cells enriched from blood (not recorded which). CDR3 sequence (DNA): TGCGCCAGCAGCCAGAGGGGACTAGCGGGAGGGCCTTACTACGAGCAGTACTTC. Translated, it gives CASSQRGLAGGPYYEQYF.